This T cell receptor beta chain was sequenced for a study of metastatic and nonmetastatic thyroid tumors (dated by TCRdb to the early 2020s). Background for the entire study: For patients with malignant and with benign thyroid disease, the researchers compared repertoires between peripheral blood samples and tumor or nodule tissue samples. Study-level results and caveats: In both blood and tumor samples, TCR beta diversity was reported to be significantly higher in malignant tumors than in benign nodules.

A distance of 11 bases separates the germline ends of V and J, which lose 2 bases and 4 bases respectively. Including cysteine and phenylalanine, the CDR3 has 14 amino acids. Left in the record is the CDR3 DNA by itself, 42 bases read in frame from the first base. This clone appeared many times. The antigen it recognizes is unknown. Base qualities are not at hand, and no much larger clone is one base apart. Library method: PCR. The reads were generated on an Illumina HiSeq 4000. High-throughput sequencing was used to profile the TCR beta-chain CDR3 region of every patient. The study's own analysis went as follows. CDR3 differences across clinicopathological groups were used to build a classifier for discriminating distant-metastatic papillary thyroid cancer patients. The Shannon index was used to measure repertoire diversity, and the Morisita-Horn index was used to measure how similar tumor and blood repertoires were. In TCRdb, the public reads were trimmed at Q25 with fastp and aligned with MiXCR, with productive beta chains retained. TCRdb, rather than the study authors, made the V and J calls. The sample table lists tens of thousands of clones, approximately 31% of them with a count of one. 32% of the sample is in the top ten clones.

Before undergoing thyroid surgery, none of the patients had been given any kind of treatment. Patient clinical samples collected from 2012 to 2018 were retrospectively analysed using T-cell receptor beta sequencing. This chain joins TRBV12-3 or TRBV12-4 to TRBJ2-5; the D gene is unclear. The sample consisted of blood. The clonotype was recovered from a female donor with papillary thyroid cancer or a benign thyroid nodule (not recorded which). Some clones in this sample may be carry-over from other donors' samples. The nucleotides are TGTGCCAGCAGTTTAAGGGTTGACGGAGAGACCCAGTACTTC. This encodes CASSLRVDGETQYF.